The source of this TCR beta chain is a study of cytomegalovirus exposure and HLA in healthy donors (dated by TCRdb to about 2017). For the wider study: According to an earlier analysis of a few hundred of the donors, 150 million to 200 million T cells yielded 117 million unique TCR beta sequences and approximately 300 Gb of sequence data. Typing coverage varied by locus: roughly 629-640 donors for A, B, C, DRB1 and DQB1; some 520 for DQA1; about 600 for DPA1; about 450 for DPB1. The genetic ancestry cluster associated with self-reported Caucasian donors included 65% to 90% of the roughly 400 genotyped donors. Four to six DR-DQ haplotypes were handled as single units for association and clustering, since linkage in the cohort was strong. The study was designed to test whether signatures of past pathogen exposure could be identified by cataloging public T cell receptors. In a later analysis, previously published TCR beta repertoires from 666 donors were re-analyzed and high-resolution HLA genotyping was added so that TCR occurrence patterns could be studied. Alongside the repertoire data, information on donor age, sex, ethnicity and CMV serostatus was compiled. Among about 400 genotyped donors of the cohort, an average of around 240,000 unique TCR beta nucleotide sequences was sequenced per donor, of which 15% to 20% were non-productive. A separate validation cohort of 100 to 150 different subjects was used in addition to the approximately 700-subject first cohort. Class I and class II HLA loci were covered by the typing at four-digit resolution. The study profiled the T cell repertoires of under 700 subjects by immunosequencing and related them to cytomegalovirus serostatus. To predict cytomegalovirus infection status, the study combined high-throughput TCR immunosequencing, statistical association of individual TCRs with disease status, and machine learning. Genome-wide SNP genotypes for about three fifths of the roughly 670 donors were used in a later genetic analysis, which treated that subset as a discovery cohort. Every repertoire in the discovery cohort had been generated on one and the same sequencing platform. In the later analysis, no new phenotypic data were used to find candidate immune exposures; instead, reliance was placed on TCR beta sequences and their occurrence across donors. To decide whether each TCR beta V gene segment behaved as functional or pseudogenic, an earlier analysis of nearly 600 of the donors relied on high-throughput TCR beta sequencing. An early release covering roughly 600 HLA-typed donors comprised approximately 290 gigabases of sequencing data and approximately 80 million unique TCR sequences. The research as a whole found: An earlier analysis of some 590 of the donors showed that most TCR beta V segments appeared in productive rearrangements either about 87% or about 30% of the time, which broadly matched IMGT annotations. Some 16 rarely observed V segments, including chromosome 9 orphons, were excluded from the earlier analysis of some 590 of the donors because counts were too low. Several of the top co-occurrence clusters appeared to be linked to parvovirus B19, influenza, CMV and Epstein-Barr virus, according to a later analysis. Linkage disequilibrium might explain the correlated functional status among segregating V segments, but an unknown experimental factor could not be ruled out. In both the original and validation cohorts, the classifier was reported to diagnose cytomegalovirus status with high specificity and sensitivity. A later analysis associated 15,000 to 20,000 TCR beta sequences with specific HLA alleles at a false discovery rate of 0.05. In a later genetic analysis, fewer N-insertions in productive TCRs were reported among donors in an Asian-associated ancestry cluster than the roughly 700-donor mean. Across donors, most TCR sequences were observed very rarely, whereas some public TCRs were present in many individuals. A later genetic analysis associated a missense DCLRE1C variant with V-gene and J-gene trimming of TCR beta chains, and an independent cohort replicated the association. A later analysis found that HLA-associated TCR beta chains were more clonally expanded and had lower generation probabilities than equally common non-associated chains. Some IMGT-functional V segments, including TRBV6-2 and TRBV6-3, could not be distinguished by the 87-base-pair reads and were therefore excluded. Immune exposure information for the cohort was limited to CMV serostatus. In this cohort, only TCR beta chains were sequenced, and detectable features were limited by the absence of alpha or paired-chain data. A cluster of highly shared sequence variants was judged likely to represent a technical artifact of the sequencing pipeline. In vitro tests confirmed that a few of the cytomegalovirus-associated TCR beta chains recognize cytomegalovirus antigens. The authors suggested that the approach could potentially be generalized to other disease states and immunological phenotypes. When HLA alleles, especially DR and DQ, strongly co-occurred, TCR associations were difficult to assign to individual alleles. Roughly uniform sequencing depth across donors was assumed in presence/absence analyses, although this assumption may not hold. A further reported finding was that TCR beta sequences accurately predicted the HLA-A and HLA-B alleles for most subjects in the first cohort. In a later analysis, most CMV-associated TCR beta chains were found to appear HLA-restricted, with HLA associations seemingly driven largely by CMV exposure. In a later analysis, the rate of TCR association differed among HLA loci, with DRB1 alleles having the most associated TCRs and HLA-C alleles having the fewest. A total of 150 to 200 TCR beta chains were listed by the study as associated with cytomegalovirus. Because HLA typing was missing for some donors at each locus, association tests included only the typed subset.

The library was produced with the immunoSEQ multiplex PCR assay. A mixture of 60 forward primers for TCR Vbeta segments and 13 reverse primers for TCR Jbeta segments was used in the multiplex PCR. The CDR3 region of rearranged TCR beta genes was amplified from genomic DNA with a multiplex PCR assay. Amplified TCR beta libraries were sequenced as 87-base-pair reads on the Illumina HiSeq System. In the paper's pipeline: Across the 500 to 750 repertoires, a later analysis counted some 80 million unique TCR beta chains, approximately 12 million of which were shared by at least two donors. A nearest-neighbor algorithm error-corrected the raw reads and collapsed the reads into unique sequences, merging closely related sequences to remove PCR and sequencing errors. Alignment of CDR3 sequences to IMGT reference sequences was used to assign V, D and J gene segments. For a sequence to be retained, a match of at least six nucleotides to both a V gene segment and a J gene segment was required. A rearrangement was called productive if the CDR3 had no stop codons and remained in frame with V and J, and every other rearrangement was called non-productive. CDR3 was defined according to IMGT convention as the region running from the second conserved V-encoded cysteine to the conserved J-encoded phenylalanine. Sequences without an unambiguous match to a single V gene segment were excluded from the earlier analysis of a few hundred of the donors. An earlier analysis of a few hundred of the donors classified V segments as functional when productive rearrangements were above 56.7% and as segregating when the standard deviation between donors was above 5%. To diagnose cytomegalovirus status from the catalog of TCR beta chain sequences, a statistical classification framework was built. In a later analysis, V and J genes were assigned by comparing TCR nucleotide sequences against IMGT/GENE-DB human TR gene sequences. Using the TCRdist pipeline, a later analysis assigned CDR3 sequences along with most-parsimonious VDJ recombination scenarios. In a later analysis, each TCR beta chain was defined by its CDR3 amino acid sequence together with its V-gene family, and reads lacking a unique V-gene family were excluded. A later analysis removed 550 to 700 highly shared, low-generation-probability nucleotide sequences to deal with suspected cross-contamination and a sequencing artifact. A later analysis calculated a clonal expansion index for each public chain from normalized within-repertoire ranks of inferred template counts. In a later analysis, generation probabilities were computed with a VDJ recombination model fitted to out-of-frame rearrangements, and the resulting probabilities were checked against IGoR. Hypergeometric tests were used in a later analysis to score TCR-TCR, TCR-HLA and TCR-CMV co-occurrence, with a repertoire-size bias correction applied to the TCR pairs. A later analysis estimated false discovery rates by permuting HLA or CMV assignments 20 times. In a later analysis, co-occurring TCRs were grouped using DBSCAN, with TCRdist sequence similarity added in when clustering inside HLA-allele-positive subsets. For co-occurrence clustering, repertoires with fewer than 30,000 or more than 120,000 public chains were excluded, along with several repertoires with anomalous nucleotide sharing. TCRdb obtained this table from immuneACCESS and retained in-frame rearrangements with V and J assigned. These tables miss some clones; where compared with another copy, unresolved V genes account for less than half of the shortfall, and the remainder is unexplained. The V and J calls and the clone size are those of that table, but D and trimming were determined from the DNA. Counted in this sample were 95,000 to 100,000 clones; roughly four fifths of them appeared once. The ten largest clonotypes hold roughly 8% of the sample.

The table lists this clone with a count of one. The antigen it recognizes is unknown. Per-nucleotide qualities are absent, and no much larger clonotype sits a single base away. In total, approximately 690 healthy bone marrow donors made up the cohort. At the time of sampling, all cohort members were nominally healthy, though unrecorded immune exposures were likely present. Of the roughly 620 cohort members, approximately 280 had positive CMV serostatus and approximately 360 had negative CMV serostatus, and CMV serostatus was not recorded for the donor. Every donor gave a peripheral blood sample, and the peripheral blood mononuclear cells from that sample were used for TCR beta sequencing. The Qiagen DNeasy Blood Extraction Kit was used to extract genomic DNA from the blood cell samples. The CDR1 and CDR2 encoded by the germline V gene (reference sequence) are LNHNV and YYDKDF. From the cysteine through the phenylalanine, the CDR3 covers 12 amino acids. Only the CDR3 part of the read is kept: 36 bases, read in frame from the first base. V is shortened by 1 base, J by 3 bases, and the region joining them spans 4 bases.

Recombination linked TRBV15 to TRBJ2-7, with the D gene uncertain. The material sequenced was PBMCs. The TCR comes from a human donor in good health. The CDR3 has the sequence CATSRGGYEQYF. The nucleotide sequence reads as follows: TGTGCCACCAGCAGAGGCGGCTACGAGCAGTACTTC. Extended through the reference TRBV15 and TRBJ2-7 proteins, this CDR3 yields the full variable domain: DAMVIQNPRYQVTQFGKPVTLSCSQTLNHNVMYWYQQKSSQAPKLLFHYYDKDFNNEADTPDNFQSRRPNTSFCFLDIRSPGLGDTAMYLCATSRGGYEQYFGPGTRLTVT.